Listed below are T cell receptor beta chains from one sample, sequenced in a study of beta chain features in type 1 diabetes. Measured with immunoSEQ multiplex PCR; TCRdb has only the in-frame clones, and not every one. Among 300,000 to 350,000 clones listed, around 7.6% were seen once. Sequenced material: central memory CD4+ T cells from blood. Receptors originate from a young woman in good health. CDR3s include the opening cysteine and the closing phenylalanine or tryptophan. Fields, in order: J gene, clone size, V gene, D gene, CDR3 DNA, CDR3 protein. D genes are given only for firm matches. Clone size, where shown, is once, few, many, or a class for clones that have expanded.

J gene: TRBJ2-1; clone size: few; V gene: TRBV9; D gene: TRBD1; CDR3 DNA: TGTGCCAGCAGCCGCGCGGACAGGGCCTACAATGAGCAGTTCTTC; CDR3 protein: CASSRADRAYNEQFF
J gene: TRBJ2-1; clone size: many; V gene: TRBV15; D gene: TRBD1; CDR3 DNA: TGTGCCACCAGCACTCCCGGGACAGGGGTGTCCTGGTTGTCACACAATGAGCAGTTCTTC; CDR3 protein: CATSTPGTGVSWLSHNEQFF
J gene: TRBJ1-1; clone size: .; V gene: TRBV10-3; D gene: .; CDR3 DNA: TGTGCCATCATGAGCGGAGAGAACACTGAAGCTTTCTTT; CDR3 protein: CAIMSGENTEAFF
J gene: TRBJ2-6; clone size: .; V gene: TRBV6-1; D gene: TRBD1; CDR3 DNA: TGTGCCAGCAGTGCGCGGACAGGGGGCGCCTCGGGTGGGGCCAACGTCCTGACTTTC; CDR3 protein: CASSARTGGASGGANVLTF
J gene: TRBJ2-1; clone size: .; V gene: TRBV7-8; D gene: .; CDR3 DNA: TGTGCCAGCAGCACTATCTTCGACCACTACAATGAGCAGTTCTTC; CDR3 protein: CASSTIFDHYNEQFF
J gene: TRBJ2-1; clone size: many; V gene: TRBV2; D gene: .; CDR3 DNA: TGTGCCAGCAGTGATTCGGCTGGAGACAATGAGCAGTTCTTC; CDR3 protein: CASSDSAGDNEQFF
J gene: TRBJ2-5; clone size: many; V gene: TRBV5-4; D gene: TRBD2; CDR3 DNA: TGTGCCAGCAGCCGGACTAGCGGGAGCCAGAGAGAGACCCAGTACTTC; CDR3 protein: CASSRTSGSQRETQYF
J gene: TRBJ1-3; clone size: .; V gene: TRBV29-1; D gene: .; CDR3 DNA: TGCAGCGTTGATTCCAGCTCTGGAAACACCATATATTTT; CDR3 protein: CSVDSSSGNTIYF
J gene: TRBJ1-1; clone size: .; V gene: TRBV27; D gene: .; CDR3 DNA: TGTGCCAGCAGTTTAAAAGAGAACACTGAAGCTTTCTTT; CDR3 protein: CASSLKENTEAFF
J gene: TRBJ2-2; clone size: few; V gene: TRBV15; D gene: TRBD1; CDR3 DNA: TGTGCCACCGCTCCGGGACAGGGTTCGGCGAGCAGGGGGGAGCTGTTTTTT; CDR3 protein: CATAPGQGSASRGELFF
J gene: TRBJ1-1; clone size: many; V gene: TRBV7-9; D gene: .; CDR3 DNA: TGTGCCAGCAGCTTTACGCCGGGCACTGAAGCTTTCTTT; CDR3 protein: CASSFTPGTEAFF
J gene: TRBJ1-2; clone size: .; V gene: TRBV5-1; D gene: .; CDR3 DNA: TGCGCCAGCAAGGCCGAGGACAGATCCTATGGCTACACCTTC; CDR3 protein: CASKAEDRSYGYTF
J gene: TRBJ1-2; clone size: few; V gene: TRBV4-3; D gene: .; CDR3 DNA: TGCGCCAGCAGCCAAGTAGCGTACGGACTCAACTATGGCTACACCTTC; CDR3 protein: CASSQVAYGLNYGYTF
J gene: TRBJ1-2; clone size: many; V gene: TRBV25-1; D gene: .; CDR3 DNA: TGTGCCAGCAGTGATGGGCGGAGAGGCTACACCTTC; CDR3 protein: CASSDGRRGYTF
J gene: TRBJ2-7; clone size: .; V gene: TRBV20-1; D gene: .; CDR3 DNA: TGCAGTGCTAGTTTCGTTTACGAGCAGTACTTC; CDR3 protein: CSASFVYEQYF
J gene: TRBJ2-7; clone size: few; V gene: TRBV15; D gene: .; CDR3 DNA: TGTGCCACCAGCAGGTTTAGGAAGAGTGGCTACGAGCAGTACTTC; CDR3 protein: CATSRFRKSGYEQYF
J gene: TRBJ2-5; clone size: few; V gene: TRBV19; D gene: .; CDR3 DNA: TGTGCCAGTAGTATTGGGTTCTCACGCGGGGAGACCCAGTACTTC; CDR3 protein: CASSIGFSRGETQYF
J gene: TRBJ1-2; clone size: few; V gene: TRBV6-5; D gene: .; CDR3 DNA: TGTGCCAGCAGTTACAGCTACAACTATGGCTACACCTTC; CDR3 protein: CASSYSYNYGYTF
J gene: TRBJ1-1; clone size: .; V gene: TRBV27; D gene: .; CDR3 DNA: TGTGCCAGCAGTTTACGTGGCTGGGGGACCACTGAAGCTTTCTTT; CDR3 protein: CASSLRGWGTTEAFF
J gene: TRBJ2-6; clone size: .; V gene: TRBV7-9; D gene: .; CDR3 DNA: TGTGCCAGCAGCTCCCCAGGGGCCTCTGGGGCCAACGTCCTGACTTTC; CDR3 protein: CASSSPGASGANVLTF
J gene: TRBJ2-5; clone size: many; V gene: TRBV18; D gene: .; CDR3 DNA: TGTGCCAGCTCACCTGAAGAGACCCAGTACTTC; CDR3 protein: CASSPEETQYF
J gene: TRBJ2-7; clone size: .; V gene: TRBV7-8; D gene: TRBD1; CDR3 DNA: TGTGCCAGCAGCCACGGGACAGGGTCCTACGAGCAGTACTTC; CDR3 protein: CASSHGTGSYEQYF
J gene: TRBJ1-1; clone size: .; V gene: TRBV29-1; D gene: .; CDR3 DNA: TGCAGCGTTACGACAGGTCGCCTTGAAGCTTTCTTT; CDR3 protein: CSVTTGRLEAFF
J gene: TRBJ2-5; clone size: .; V gene: TRBV7-2; D gene: .; CDR3 DNA: TGTGCCAGCAGCTTTCAAGAGACCCAGTACTTC; CDR3 protein: CASSFQETQYF
J gene: TRBJ2-1; clone size: .; V gene: TRBV11-2; D gene: .; CDR3 DNA: TGTGCCAGCAGCTTTAGCAGCGGGTACAATGAGCAGTTCTTC; CDR3 protein: CASSFSSGYNEQFF
J gene: TRBJ2-3; clone size: few; V gene: TRBV7-2; D gene: .; CDR3 DNA: TGTGCCAGCAGCGCCCTTAGCACAGATACGCAGTATTTT; CDR3 protein: CASSALSTDTQYF
J gene: TRBJ2-5; clone size: many; V gene: TRBV5-1; D gene: .; CDR3 DNA: TGCGCCAGCAGCAAGGGCCAGGCAAAAGAGACCCAGTACTTC; CDR3 protein: CASSKGQAKETQYF
J gene: TRBJ1-1; clone size: .; V gene: TRBV6-6; D gene: .; CDR3 DNA: TGTGCCAGCAGTCGGACCTTGACAGGCTCTGAAGCTTTCTTT; CDR3 protein: CASSRTLTGSEAFF
J gene: TRBJ2-5; clone size: .; V gene: TRBV15; D gene: TRBD2; CDR3 DNA: TGTGCCACCAGGGGACTAGCGGGAGACGAGGCGGAGACCCAGTACTTC; CDR3 protein: CATRGLAGDEAETQYF
J gene: TRBJ1-1; clone size: few; V gene: TRBV6-5; D gene: .; CDR3 DNA: TGTGCCAGCAGTCCCCGACAGCCGAACACTGAAGCTTTCTTT; CDR3 protein: CASSPRQPNTEAFF
J gene: TRBJ2-7; clone size: few; V gene: TRBV28; D gene: TRBD2; CDR3 DNA: TGTGCCAGCAGTCCCCCTAGCGGGAGTACGAGCCAGAAATACTTC; CDR3 protein: CASSPPSGSTSQKYF
J gene: TRBJ1-4; clone size: few; V gene: TRBV4-3; D gene: .; CDR3 DNA: TGCGCCAGCAGCCGAGGGACCGACCCAACTAATGAAAAACTGTTTTTT; CDR3 protein: CASSRGTDPTNEKLFF
J gene: TRBJ2-1; clone size: many; V gene: TRBV14; D gene: TRBD2; CDR3 DNA: TGTGCCAGCAGCCCTGGGACTAGCGAGCAGTTCTTC; CDR3 protein: CASSPGTSEQFF
J gene: TRBJ2-7; clone size: many; V gene: TRBV28; D gene: .; CDR3 DNA: TGTGCCAGCAGTTTGCCGAATCCTTCTACCCAGTACTTC; CDR3 protein: CASSLPNPSTQYF
J gene: TRBJ2-5; clone size: .; V gene: TRBV9; D gene: .; CDR3 DNA: TGTGCCAGCAGCGTGGTTCGGGAAGAGACCCAGTACTTC; CDR3 protein: CASSVVREETQYF
J gene: TRBJ1-1; clone size: few; V gene: TRBV7-2; D gene: .; CDR3 DNA: TGTGCCAGCAGCCCGCAACAGCTACTGAACACTGAAGCTTTCTTT; CDR3 protein: CASSPQQLLNTEAFF
J gene: TRBJ2-5; clone size: few; V gene: TRBV18; D gene: .; CDR3 DNA: TGTGCCAGCTCACTTCACAGGAACCAAGAGACCCAGTACTTC; CDR3 protein: CASSLHRNQETQYF
J gene: TRBJ2-7; clone size: .; V gene: TRBV7-2; D gene: TRBD1; CDR3 DNA: TGTGCCAGCAGCACCCGGACAGGGAACCTACGGTACTTC; CDR3 protein: CASSTRTGNLRYF
J gene: TRBJ2-7; clone size: few; V gene: TRBV14; D gene: .; CDR3 DNA: TGTGCCAGCAGCCAAGCTCGCGAGCAGTACTTC; CDR3 protein: CASSQAREQYF
J gene: TRBJ1-4; clone size: .; V gene: TRBV5-6; D gene: .; CDR3 DNA: TGTGCCAGCAGTTCCGGGACCGCAAATGAAAAACTGTTTTTT; CDR3 protein: CASSSGTANEKLFF
J gene: TRBJ1-5; clone size: few; V gene: TRBV6-5; D gene: .; CDR3 DNA: TGTGCCAGCAGCGAGGTGGGGTCTGGTAATCAGCCCCAGCATTTT; CDR3 protein: CASSEVGSGNQPQHF
J gene: TRBJ2-3; clone size: few; V gene: TRBV4-3; D gene: TRBD2; CDR3 DNA: TGCGCCAGCAGCCAAGGTCAACTAGCGGGAGGGGCAGATACGCAGTATTTT; CDR3 protein: CASSQGQLAGGADTQYF
J gene: TRBJ1-5; clone size: .; V gene: TRBV4-2; D gene: .; CDR3 DNA: TGTGCCAGCAGCTTGAAGGCGGCCCAGCCCCAGCATTTT; CDR3 protein: CASSLKAAQPQHF
J gene: TRBJ2-4; clone size: .; V gene: TRBV15; D gene: .; CDR3 DNA: TGTGCCACCAGCGATGGGCCGGTGGACATTCAGTACTTC; CDR3 protein: CATSDGPVDIQYF
J gene: TRBJ2-5; clone size: .; V gene: TRBV25-1; D gene: .; CDR3 DNA: TGTGCCAGCAGTGATCGGCAAAAAGAGACCCAGTACTTC; CDR3 protein: CASSDRQKETQYF
J gene: TRBJ1-5; clone size: few; V gene: TRBV2; D gene: .; CDR3 DNA: TGTGCCAGCAGTGAATCGGCAGCCAACAATCAGCCCCAGCATTTT; CDR3 protein: CASSESAANNQPQHF
J gene: TRBJ1-1; clone size: few; V gene: TRBV14; D gene: .; CDR3 DNA: TGTTCCATCAGCCGTATCCTGAACACTGAAGCTTTCTTT; CDR3 protein: CSISRILNTEAFF
J gene: TRBJ1-2; clone size: few; V gene: TRBV4-3; D gene: TRBD1; CDR3 DNA: TGCGCCAGCAGCCAAGATCGGGACAGCCGCTACACCTTC; CDR3 protein: CASSQDRDSRYTF
J gene: TRBJ2-1; clone size: few; V gene: TRBV25-1; D gene: .; CDR3 DNA: TGTGCCAGCGCGACAGAGATACCCTACAATGAGCAGTTCTTC; CDR3 protein: CASATEIPYNEQFF
J gene: TRBJ1-4; clone size: few; V gene: TRBV6-1; D gene: .; CDR3 DNA: TGTGCCAGCAGTGCTCGGGGCCGCTTCGATGAAAAACTGTTTTTT; CDR3 protein: CASSARGRFDEKLFF
J gene: TRBJ2-5; clone size: few; V gene: TRBV28; D gene: TRBD1; CDR3 DNA: TGTGCCAGCAGGGGGGCCCCGGGGACAGGGAGCCAAGAGACCCAGTACTTC; CDR3 protein: CASRGAPGTGSQETQYF